What follows are 27 T cell receptor beta chains derived from one specimen sequenced in a study of blood T cell repertoires in COVID-19. Profiling relied on immunoSEQ multiplex PCR, and the TCRdb table lists in-frame clones only, not all of them. The sample comprises more than 250,000 clones, about nine tenths of which are singletons, and around 5.8% rests with the top ten. Sequenced material: peripheral blood. The receptors stem from a woman aged 45-59 years with COVID-19, enrolled during active disease.

The chain links TRBV6-6 to TRBJ2-7; D possibly corresponds to TRBD2 (6 bases). This CDR3 is built from 15 residues. Trimming left V 6 bases short and J 0 bases short, with 15 bases between. From germline, CDR1 is MNHNY and CDR2 SVGAGI (reference sequence). CDR3 in amino acids: CASSLGTLSSYEQYF. CDR3 sequence (DNA): TGTGCCAGCAGCCTCGGGACTTTAAGCTCCTACGAGCAGTACTTC.

This clone has just a few counts. V gene TRBV7-2 combines with J gene TRBJ2-1; D may be TRBD2 (6 bases). CDR3 length: 16 residues. Germline V gives CDR1 SGHTA, CDR2 FQGNSA. V lost 1 base to trimming and J lost 7 bases, with 17 bases between them. CDR3 region: CASSLGPGGVRNEQFF. Here the CDR3 DNA reads TGTGCCAGCAGCTTAGGGCCTGGAGGGGTACGGAATGAGCAGTTCTTC.

The count of this clone is one. This chain joins TRBV2 and TRBJ2-3; D is undetermined. CDR3 length: 10 residues. CDR1 is SNHLY, CDR2 FYNNEI, per germline. V was shortened by 8 bases and J by 11 bases, with 11 bases between the two germline ends. In DNA form, the CDR3 reads TGTGCCAGCGGGCCCCGTCAGCAGTATTTT. The encoded protein is CASGPRQQYF.

A single count supports this clone. The rearrangement joins TRBV5-6 to TRBJ1-1, with TRBD1 matching over 7 bases. This CDR3 is 14 amino acids long. Germline V gene sequence: CDR1 SGHDT, CDR2 YYEEEE. J lost 3 bases, V lost 0 bases, and 2 bases had no gene match. The CDR3 loop is CASSLGQGYTEAFF. As DNA, the CDR3 is TGTGCCAGCAGCTTGGGACAGGGTTACACTGAAGCTTTCTTT. Supplemented by reference TRBV5-6 and TRBJ1-1, the full variable domain reads DAGVTQSPTHLIKTRGQQVTLRCSPKSGHDTVSWYQQALGQGPQFIFQYYEEEERQRGNFPDRFSGHQFPNYSSELNVNALLLGDSALYLCASSLGQGYTEAFFGQGTRLTVV.

The genes are TRBV21-1 and TRBJ2-5; TRBD1 is the table's D call, not checked against the DNA. TRBV21-1 is termed a pseudogene. The CDR3 is made up of 17 amino acids. The CDR3 reads CASSNERQGGYQETQYF. Here the CDR3 DNA reads TGTGCCAGCAGCAATGAAAGACAGGGAGGTTACCAAGAGACCCAGTACTTC.

The chain is built from TRBV6-1 and TRBJ1-2; 8 bases align to TRBD1. CDR3 length equals 13 residues. In germline, CDR1 is MNHNS, CDR2 SASEGT. V lost 2 bases, J lost 8 bases, and 4 bases stayed unmatched. CDR3 DNA: TGTGCCAGCAGTGAACAGGGGGCGGGCGGCTACACCTTC. Residues: CASSEQGAGGYTF.

The rearrangement links TRBV13 to TRBJ1-5, with no clear D. Germline V gene sequence: CDR1 PRHDT, CDR2 FYEKMQ (reference sequence). CDR3 length: 13 amino acids. The V gene lost 3 bases and the J gene lost 9 bases, with 12 bases spanning the gap. The DNA of the CDR3 is TGTGCCAGCAGCTTTAAGACAAGCGGGCCCCAGCATTTT. It yields the protein CASSFKTSGPQHF.

The CDR3 DNA is TGTGCCAGCAGCCCCCCTTCTAGCAGGAGTTACACCTACGAGCAGTACTTC. Encoded protein: CASSPPSSRSYTYEQYF. J is TRBJ2-7 and V is TRBV5-6, with D maybe TRBD2 (5 bases). CDR3 length: 17 residues. CDR1 SGHDT and CDR2 YYEEEE come from the germline V gene. V was shortened by 4 bases and J by 2 bases, with 22 bases between the two germline ends. Complete variable domain (other parts from reference TRBV5-6 and TRBJ2-7): DAGVTQSPTHLIKTRGQQVTLRCSPKSGHDTVSWYQQALGQGPQFIFQYYEEEERQRGNFPDRFSGHQFPNYSSELNVNALLLGDSALYLCASSPPSSRSYTYEQYFGPGTRLTVT.

This clone was seen only a few times. Other DNA sequences in this sample translate to the same CDR3. The gene calls are TRBV7-2 and TRBJ2-3; tentatively, D is TRBD1 (6 bases). The CDR3 length is 14 residues. Trimming pared 5 bases from V and 0 bases from J, leaving 9 bases between. Germline lookup yields CDR1 SGHTA and CDR2 FQGNSA. CDR3 sequence: CASSQQGSTDTQYF. Written as DNA, the CDR3 is TGTGCCAGCAGCCAACAGGGTAGCACAGATACGCAGTATTTT.

The chain has TRBV11-1 and TRBJ2-7, with 8 bases identical to TRBD1. Germline V lookup: CDR1 SGHAT, CDR2 FQDESV (reference sequence). This CDR3 has 16 amino acids. Trimming took 0 bases from V and 1 from J; bases not matched to a gene: 5. The CDR3 DNA follows: TGTGCCAGCAGCTTAGCGGCCGGGACAGGATCCTACGAGCAGTACTTC. The encoded protein is CASSLAAGTGSYEQYF.

V gene TRBV5-1 combines with J gene TRBJ2-2; TRBD2 agrees at 11 bases. The length of the CDR3 is 15 residues. J was trimmed by 2 bases and V by 4 bases; bases with no gene match: 1. Germline V CDR1 and CDR2: SGHRS, YFSETQ. The CDR3 loop is CASSGLAGNTGELFF. Written as DNA, the CDR3 is TGCGCCAGCAGCGGACTAGCGGGCAACACCGGGGAGCTGTTTTTT.

This sequence joins TRBV19 and TRBJ1-1; 8 nucleotides align to TRBD1. The CDR3 has 14 amino acids. CDR1 and CDR2 (germline): LNHDA, SQIVND (reference sequence). Trimming took 5 bases from V and 2 from J; bases not matched to a gene: 4. DNA of the CDR3: TGTGCCAGTAGTGTCGGACAGGGAAACACTGAAGCTTTCTTT. Its translation is CASSVGQGNTEAFF.

The J gene is TRBJ1-1, the V gene TRBV18; D may be TRBD1 (6 bases). CDR3 size: 15 residues. V lost 2 bases and J lost 6, with 16 bases in between. Germline loops: CDR1 KGHSH, CDR2 LQKENI. This CDR3 reads CASSPEMGAAAEAFF. In nucleotides, the CDR3 is TGTGCCAGCTCACCAGAGATGGGGGCGGCCGCTGAAGCTTTCTTT.

The chain has TRBV14 and TRBJ2-1; the D is unclear. CDR3 length equals 14 residues. The V gene's germline CDR1 is SGHDN and CDR2 FVKESK. Trimming left V 2 bases short and J 5 bases short, with 10 bases between. CDR3 in amino acids: CASSQNQVDNEQFF. In DNA form, the CDR3 reads TGTGCCAGCAGCCAAAACCAGGTAGACAATGAGCAGTTCTTC.

The rearrangement uses TRBV5-6 and TRBJ2-3; D is perhaps TRBD1 (5 bases). V was shortened by 6 bases and J by 2 bases, with 16 bases between the two germline ends. The CDR3 sequence is 15 residues long. Per germline, CDR1 SGHDT and CDR2 YYEEEE. The CDR3 coding sequence is TGTGCCAGCACCCCTTCGGACATTACCACAGATACGCAGTATTTT. Its protein is CASTPSDITTDTQYF.

V usage is TRBV13 and J usage is TRBJ2-1; TRBD2 aligns across 7 bases. CDR3 length equals 15 residues. Looked up from germline, CDR1 is PRHDT and CDR2 is FYEKMQ (reference sequence). Unmatched junction bases numbered 6, after V lost 5 bases and J lost 2 bases. In DNA form, the CDR3 reads TGTGCCAGCAGCCCCAGACTAGCTCCCTACAATGAGCAGTTCTTC. Translation gives CASSPRLAPYNEQFF. Variable domain in full (rest from reference TRBV13 and TRBJ2-1): AAGVIQSPRHLIKEKRETATLKCYPIPRHDTVYWYQQGPGQDPQFLISFYEKMQSDKGSIPDRFSAQQFSDYHSELNMSSLELGDSALYFCASSPRLAPYNEQFFGPGTRLTVL.

The rearrangement links TRBV27 to TRBJ2-4; D uncertain. Germline CDR1 reads MNHEY; CDR2 reads SMNVEV (reference sequence). The CDR3 loop spans 15 amino acids. Trimming stripped 5 bases from V and 8 bases from J, with 19 bases between. CDR3 protein: CASSKLTHVMDIQYF. The CDR3 DNA reads TGTGCCAGCAGTAAACTAACCCATGTTATGGACATTCAGTACTTC.

The chain links TRBV4-1 to TRBJ2-2, with 12 bases aligning to TRBD1. This CDR3 region has 17 residues. Losses at the gene ends were 4 bases for V and 8 bases for J; bases not matched to a gene: 11. Germline-derived CDR1 and CDR2 are MGHRA and YSYEKL. The CDR3 bases are TGCGCCAGCAGCCGGAGCCCGGGACAGGGGGCCTCTGGGGAGCTGTTTTTT. Protein product: CASSRSPGQGASGELFF.

The chain couples TRBV11-2 to TRBJ2-1, with a weak D call TRBD2 (6 bases). This CDR3 region has 14 residues. Germline V CDR1 and CDR2: SGHAT, FQNNGV. The V end lost 3 bases, the J end lost 4 bases, and 10 bases lay between the germline ends. The DNA of the CDR3 is TGTGCCAGCAGCTTCTCTAGCGTATACAATGAGCAGTTCTTC. This codes for CASSFSSVYNEQFF.

The chain links TRBV5-1 to TRBJ2-7; TRBD1 aligns across 10 bases. The CDR3 is made up of 15 amino acids. The trim removed 0 bases at V and 5 bases at J, leaving 5 bases unmatched. Germline CDR1 is SGHRS and CDR2 is YFSETQ. Written as DNA, the CDR3 is TGCGCCAGCAGCTTGGGGCCGGGACAGGGGAACGAGCAGTACTTC. Residues: CASSLGPGQGNEQYF.

This chain connects TRBV6-5 to TRBJ1-4, with D perhaps TRBD1 (6 bases). This CDR3 spans 15 amino acids. V lost 6 bases to trimming and J lost 7 bases, with 18 bases between them. Germline V lookup: CDR1 MNHEY, CDR2 SVGAGI. The CDR3 loop is CASRKGGGGGEKLFF. CDR3 bases: TGTGCCAGCAGGAAGGGGGGGGGTGGAGGTGAAAAACTGTTTTTT.

On this clone: One junction end does not reproduce the germline sequence, and a read error may be involved. V and J are TRBV11-2 and TRBJ2-7; D is perhaps TRBD2 (6 bases). Germline lookup yields CDR1 SGHAT and CDR2 FQNNGV. The CDR3 sequence is 14 residues long. CDR3 protein: CASSFRRDSDEQYF. CDR3 DNA: TGTGCCAGCAGCTTTCGCCGGGACTCCGACGAGCAGTACTTC. Full variable domain (rest looked up from reference TRBV11-2 and TRBJ2-7): EAGVAQSPRYKIIEKRQSVAFWCNPISGHATLYWYQQILGQGPKLLIQFQNNGVVDDSQLPKDRFSAERLKGVDSTLKIQPAKLEDSAVYLCASSFRRDSDEQYFGPGTRLTVT.

The genes are TRBV9 and TRBJ1-3; D gene ambiguous. V dropped 3 bases and J dropped 4 bases, with 17 bases sitting between them. Germline V gives CDR1 SGDLS, CDR2 YYNGEE. This CDR3 spans 16 amino acids. The CDR3 DNA follows: TGTGCCAGCAGCGAACGACGGGGTGCGACGGGAAACACCATATATTTT. Protein: CASSERRGATGNTIYF.

The V gene is TRBV12-3 or TRBV12-4, the J gene TRBJ2-2; D is unresolved. V lost 3 bases and J 6 bases, leaving 8 bases between the germline ends. The CDR3 length is 13 residues. The CDR3 DNA is TGTGCCAGCAGTTTCGACTCTCCCGGGGAGCTGTTTTTT. It encodes CASSFDSPGELFF.

This clone was picked up one time. The V call is TRBV9, the J call TRBJ2-7; D is perhaps TRBD2 (6 bases). This CDR3 comprises 14 residues. Trimming left V 0 bases short and J 3 bases short, with 10 bases between. CDR1 SGDLS and CDR2 YYNGEE come from the germline V gene. The CDR3 DNA reads TGTGCCAGCAGCGTAGTTCCGGGGGACTACGAGCAGTACTTC. Protein product: CASSVVPGDYEQYF.

This sequence joins TRBV7-2 and TRBJ2-3; 7 bases map to TRBD1. Germline V gene data show CDR1 as SGHTA and CDR2 as FQGNSA. Trimming at V came to 8 bases and at J to 4 bases, leaving 6 bases not matched to a gene. This CDR3 comprises 13 residues. CDR3 in DNA: TGTGCCAGCGTGACAGGGCACGCAGATACGCAGTATTTT. Amino acid sequence: CASVTGHADTQYF.

CDR3 residues: CASSQAGQYGYTF. The CDR3 DNA reads TGTGCCAGCAGCCAGGCGGGACAGTATGGCTACACCTTC. This rearrangement joins TRBV6-5 to TRBJ1-2; TRBD1 matches at 7 bases. The germline CDR1 and CDR2 sequences are MNHEY and SVGAGI. V trimming: 6 bases; J trimming: 5 bases; junction bases outside the gene matches: 6. CDR3 length equals 13 residues.